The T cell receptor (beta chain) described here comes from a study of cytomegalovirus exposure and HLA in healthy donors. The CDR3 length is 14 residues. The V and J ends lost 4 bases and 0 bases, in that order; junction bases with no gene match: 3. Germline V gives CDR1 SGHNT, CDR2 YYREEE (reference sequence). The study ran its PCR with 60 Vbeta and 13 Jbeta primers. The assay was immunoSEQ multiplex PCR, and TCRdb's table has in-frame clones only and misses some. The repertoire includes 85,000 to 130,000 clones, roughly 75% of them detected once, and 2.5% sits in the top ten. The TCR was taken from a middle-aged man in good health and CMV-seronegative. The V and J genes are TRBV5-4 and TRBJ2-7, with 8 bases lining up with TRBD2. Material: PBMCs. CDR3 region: CASSRGGPSYEQYF. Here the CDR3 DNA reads TGTGCCAGCAGCCGCGGGGGGCCCTCCTACGAGCAGTACTTC.